This TCR beta chain was recorded in a study of cytomegalovirus exposure and HLA in healthy donors (dated by TCRdb to 2016 to 2017). Broadly, across the study: An earlier analysis of about 560 of the donors reported around 280 Gb of sequence data and some 110 million unique TCR beta sequences obtained from 180 million or so T cells. An early release that covered about 640 HLA-typed donors contained about 290 gigabases of sequencing data and around 80 million unique TCR sequences. Of the approximately 400 genotyped donors, approximately 82% fell in the genetic ancestry cluster associated with self-reported Caucasian donors. The study aimed to test whether signatures of past pathogen exposure could be identified by cataloging public T cell receptors. The study used immunosequencing to profile the T cell repertoires of some 600 subjects and linked those repertoires to cytomegalovirus serostatus. Along with the roughly 670-subject first cohort, a separate validation cohort of around 120 different subjects was used. The study combined high-throughput TCR immunosequencing, statistical association of individual TCRs with disease status, and machine learning to predict cytomegalovirus infection status. In a later analysis, previously published TCR beta repertoires from roughly 710 donors were re-analyzed and high-resolution HLA genotyping was added so that TCR occurrence patterns could be studied. Rather than drawing on any new phenotypic data, the later analysis identified candidate immune exposures from TCR beta sequences and the way those sequences occurred across donors. In an earlier analysis of more than 550 of the donors, high-throughput TCR beta sequencing was used to judge whether each TCR beta V gene segment behaved as functional or pseudogenic. Donor age, sex, ethnicity and CMV serostatus were compiled together with the repertoire data. Genome-wide SNP genotypes for about 60% of the roughly 700 donors were used in a later genetic analysis, which treated that subset as a discovery cohort. All discovery cohort repertoires had been generated on a single sequencing platform. Both class I and class II loci were covered by HLA typing, at four-digit resolution. Typing coverage varied by locus: roughly 629-640 donors for A, B, C, DRB1 and DQB1; approximately 500 for DQA1; nearly 610 for DPA1; under 490 for DPB1. Because of strong linkage in the cohort, roughly five DR-DQ haplotypes were treated as single units for association and clustering. Among 398 genotyped donors of the cohort, an average of approximately 250,000 unique TCR beta nucleotide sequences were sequenced per donor, 15% to 20% of them non-productive. Points the paper makes about the study in general: When HLA alleles, especially DR and DQ, strongly co-occurred, TCR associations were difficult to assign to individual alleles. Most TCR sequences were seen in very few donors, while some public TCRs were found in many individuals. Some IMGT-functional V segments, including TRBV6-2 and TRBV6-3, could not be told apart with the 87-base-pair reads, so those segments were excluded. A later analysis reported that several top co-occurrence clusters appeared linked to parvovirus B19, influenza, CMV and Epstein-Barr virus. According to a later analysis, TCR association rates differed among HLA loci, with DRB1 alleles showing the most associated TCRs and HLA-C alleles showing the fewest. The authors suggested that the approach could potentially be extended to other disease states and immunological phenotypes. A group of highly shared sequence variants was considered likely to be a technical artifact of the sequencing pipeline. Immune exposure information for the cohort was limited to CMV serostatus. According to a later analysis, most CMV-associated TCR beta chains appeared to be HLA-restricted, and the HLA associations seemed to be driven largely by CMV exposure. Fewer than 20 rarely observed V segments, including chromosome 9 orphons, were excluded from the earlier analysis of some 590 of the donors because counts were too low. A later analysis found that HLA-associated TCR beta chains were more clonally expanded and had lower generation probabilities than equally common non-associated chains. This cohort had only TCR beta chains sequenced, and the lack of alpha or paired-chain data limited which features could be detected. In a later genetic analysis, a missense DCLRE1C variant was associated with V-gene and J-gene trimming of TCR beta chains, and the association was replicated in an independent cohort. Sequencing depth was assumed to be roughly uniform across donors in the presence/absence analyses, though that assumption may not hold. A further reported finding was that TCR beta sequences accurately predicted the HLA-A and HLA-B alleles for most subjects in the first cohort. Linkage disequilibrium might explain the correlated functional status among segregating V segments, but an unknown experimental factor could not be ruled out. At a false discovery rate of 0.05, a later analysis linked about 16,000 TCR beta sequences to specific HLA alleles. According to a later genetic analysis, donors in an Asian-associated ancestry cluster had fewer N-insertions in productive TCRs than the approximately 650-donor mean. In vitro tests confirmed that three of the cytomegalovirus-associated TCR beta chains recognize cytomegalovirus antigens. The classifier was reported to diagnose cytomegalovirus status with high specificity and sensitivity in both the original and validation cohorts. HLA typing was unavailable for some donors at each locus, so association tests used only the typed subset. A total of 150 to 200 TCR beta chains were listed by the study as associated with cytomegalovirus. In an earlier analysis of more than 450 of the donors, most TCR beta V segments were observed in productive rearrangements about 87% or about 30% of the time, broadly matching IMGT annotations.

The CDR3 runs 13 residues from the cysteine to the phenylalanine. The kept DNA is CDR3 alone, 39 bases in frame from the first base. Looking up the germline V gene yields CDR1 SQVTM and CDR2 ANQGSEA. Trimming removed 6 bases from V and 2 bases from J, leaving 13 bases between the germline ends. Of note for this clone: This receptor's antigen is unknown.

Library creation used the immunoSEQ multiplex PCR assay. For the multiplex PCR, a mixture combining 60 forward primers for TCR Vbeta segments and 13 reverse primers for TCR Jbeta segments was used. Amplification of the CDR3 region of rearranged TCR beta genes was performed with a multiplex PCR assay on genomic DNA. On the Illumina HiSeq System, the amplified TCR beta libraries were sequenced as 87-base-pair reads. For the original study's pipeline: In a later analysis, around 80 million unique TCR beta chains were counted across the roughly 610 repertoires, and roughly 11 million of these chains were shared by at least two donors. Raw reads were error-corrected and collapsed into unique sequences by a nearest-neighbor algorithm in which closely related sequences were merged to remove PCR and sequencing errors. To assign V, D and J gene segments, CDR3 sequences were aligned to IMGT reference sequences. For a sequence to be retained, at least a six-nucleotide match to both a V gene segment and a J gene segment was required. Rearrangements were called productive when the CDR3 lacked stop codons and stayed in frame with V and J; all others were non-productive. Following IMGT convention, CDR3 was defined as the stretch from the second conserved V-encoded cysteine to the conserved J-encoded phenylalanine. Sequences without an unambiguous match to a single V gene segment were excluded from the earlier analysis of several hundred of the donors. An earlier analysis of several hundred of the donors called V segments functional above 56.7% productive rearrangements and segregating when the between-donor standard deviation exceeded 5%. A statistical classification framework was developed to diagnose cytomegalovirus status using the catalog of TCR beta chain sequences. In a later analysis, V and J genes were assigned by comparing TCR nucleotide sequences against IMGT/GENE-DB human TR gene sequences. A later analysis assigned CDR3 sequences and most-parsimonious VDJ recombination scenarios with the TCRdist pipeline. In a later analysis, every TCR beta chain was defined by the combination of its CDR3 amino acid sequence and its V-gene family, and reads without a unique V-gene family were dropped. As a way to deal with suspected cross-contamination and a sequencing artifact, a later analysis dropped roughly 600 nucleotide sequences that were highly shared and had low generation probability. In a later analysis, a clonal expansion index was calculated for each public chain from normalized within-repertoire ranks of inferred template counts. A later analysis computed generation probabilities with a VDJ recombination model fitted to out-of-frame rearrangements, and checked the results against IGoR. A later analysis scored TCR-TCR, TCR-HLA and TCR-CMV co-occurrence with hypergeometric tests, applying a repertoire-size bias correction to TCR pairs. In a later analysis, false discovery rates were estimated by permuting HLA or CMV assignments 20 times. In a later analysis, co-occurring TCRs were grouped using DBSCAN, with TCRdist sequence similarity added in when clustering inside HLA-allele-positive subsets. Repertoires with fewer than 30,000 or more than 120,000 public chains, plus five repertoires with anomalous nucleotide sharing, were excluded from co-occurrence clustering. In TCRdb, the immuneACCESS table is reduced to in-frame sequences with V and J assigned. These tables do not hold every clone; where another copy was compared, an unresolved V gene accounts for under half, and the others remain unexplained. D and trimming were read from the DNA, whereas the V and J calls and clone size are those reported in that table. The sample's table covers some 130,000 clones. Roughly 2% of the sample lies in the top ten.

The cohort comprised 710 or so healthy bone marrow donors. Cohort members were all nominally healthy when sampled, although unrecorded immune exposures were likely present. The donor was CMV seronegative and was included in the group of about 400 seronegative cohort members. Every donor gave a peripheral blood sample, and the peripheral blood mononuclear cells from that sample were used for TCR beta sequencing. The Qiagen DNeasy Blood Extraction Kit was used to extract genomic DNA from the blood cell samples. Sample: PBMCs. The V and J segments used are TRBV29-1 and TRBJ1-1; 5 matching bases give a weak D call of TRBD1. The receptor was derived from a woman aged 55-75 years in good health and CMV-seronegative. The CDR3 amino acid sequence is: CSVSGQINTEAFF. The DNA reads as follows: TGCAGCGTCTCAGGACAAATTAACACTGAAGCTTTCTTT.